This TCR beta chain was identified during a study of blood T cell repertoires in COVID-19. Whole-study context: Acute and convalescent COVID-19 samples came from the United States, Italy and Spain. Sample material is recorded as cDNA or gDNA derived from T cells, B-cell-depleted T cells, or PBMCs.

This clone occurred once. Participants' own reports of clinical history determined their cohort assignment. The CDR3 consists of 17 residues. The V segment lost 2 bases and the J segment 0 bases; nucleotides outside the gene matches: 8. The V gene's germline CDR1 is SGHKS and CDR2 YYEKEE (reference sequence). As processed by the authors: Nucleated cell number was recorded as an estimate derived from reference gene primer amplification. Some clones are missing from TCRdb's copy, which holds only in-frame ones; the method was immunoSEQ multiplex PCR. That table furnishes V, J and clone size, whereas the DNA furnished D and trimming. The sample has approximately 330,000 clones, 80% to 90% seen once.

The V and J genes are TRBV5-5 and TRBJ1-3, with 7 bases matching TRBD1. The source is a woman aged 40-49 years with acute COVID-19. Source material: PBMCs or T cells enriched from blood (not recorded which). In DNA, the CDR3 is TGTGCCAGCAGCTTAGCGAGACAGGGCCTCTCTGGAAACACCATATATTTT. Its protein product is CASSLARQGLSGNTIYF.